This T cell receptor (beta chain) came from a study of blood T cell repertoires in COVID-19. Study overall: PBMCs, B-cell-depleted T cells, or T cells were the source of the cDNA or gDNA that made up the material.

A few counts support this clone. The CDR3 is 15 residues long. Germline assignment: CDR1 SGHNT and CDR2 YENEEA. V shed 1 base and J 4 bases; nucleotides not matched to a gene: 4. Study processing details: Amplifying reference gene primers gave estimates of nucleated cell counts. Profiled with immunoSEQ multiplex PCR; TCRdb holds only in-frame clones, not every one. Clone size and V and J calls were adopted from that table, with D and trimming inferred from the DNA. Of roughly 180,000 clones listed, roughly 83% were seen once; the top ten hold around 9%. The clonotype was recovered from a woman in her twenties or thirties who had recovered from COVID-19. What was sequenced was PBMCs or T cells enriched from blood (not recorded which). V is TRBV11-3 and J is TRBJ2-7, with 10 nucleotides matching TRBD1. This chain's CDR3 is CASSLGGTGEYEQYF. In DNA, the CDR3 is TGTGCCAGCAGCTTAGGGGGGACAGGGGAATACGAGCAGTACTTC.